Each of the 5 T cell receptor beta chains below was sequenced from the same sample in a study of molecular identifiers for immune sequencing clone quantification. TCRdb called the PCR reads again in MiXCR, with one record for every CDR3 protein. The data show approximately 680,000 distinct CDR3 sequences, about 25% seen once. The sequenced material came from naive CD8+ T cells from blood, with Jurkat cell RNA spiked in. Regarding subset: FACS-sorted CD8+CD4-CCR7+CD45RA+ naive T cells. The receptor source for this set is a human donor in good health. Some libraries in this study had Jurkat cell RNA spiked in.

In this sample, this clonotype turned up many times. CDR3 region: CASSESGGPHTEAFF. The CDR3 DNA reads TGTGCCAGCAGTGAAAGTGGAGGGCCCCACACTGAAGCTTTCTTT. The chain uses TRBV25-1 and TRBJ1-1; no clear D gene. Trimming took 2 bases from V and 3 from J, leaving 13 bases between them. CDR3 length: 15 residues. Germline V gives CDR1 MGHDK, CDR2 SYGVNS.

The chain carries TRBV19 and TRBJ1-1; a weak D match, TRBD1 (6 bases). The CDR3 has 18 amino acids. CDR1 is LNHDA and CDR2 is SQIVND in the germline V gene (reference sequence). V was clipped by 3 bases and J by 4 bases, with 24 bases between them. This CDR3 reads CASSITLGRTEGFTEAFF. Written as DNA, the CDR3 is TGTGCCAGTAGTATCACCTTAGGGAGGACAGAGGGTTTCACTGAAGCTTTCTTT.

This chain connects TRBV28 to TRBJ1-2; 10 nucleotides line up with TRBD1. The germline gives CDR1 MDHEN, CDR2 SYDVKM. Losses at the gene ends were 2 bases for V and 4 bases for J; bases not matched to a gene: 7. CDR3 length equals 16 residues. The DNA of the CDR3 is TGTGCCAGCAGTTTAGCGGACAGGGGGGGGATCTATGGCTACACCTTC. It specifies CASSLADRGGIYGYTF.

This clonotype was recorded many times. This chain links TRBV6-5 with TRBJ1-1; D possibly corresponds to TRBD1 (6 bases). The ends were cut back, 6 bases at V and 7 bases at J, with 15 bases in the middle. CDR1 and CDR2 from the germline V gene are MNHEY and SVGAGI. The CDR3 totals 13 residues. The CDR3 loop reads CASRLGGDFEAFF. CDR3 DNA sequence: TGTGCCAGCAGGTTGGGGGGCGACTTTGAAGCTTTCTTT.

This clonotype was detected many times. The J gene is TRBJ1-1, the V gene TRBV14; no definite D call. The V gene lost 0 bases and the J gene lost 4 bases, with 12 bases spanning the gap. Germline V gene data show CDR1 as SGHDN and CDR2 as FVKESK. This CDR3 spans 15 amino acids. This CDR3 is CASSQDKERGTEAFF. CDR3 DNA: TGTGCCAGCAGCCAAGATAAAGAACGGGGCACTGAAGCTTTCTTT.